The rows below give T cell receptor beta chains drawn from one sample of a study of CD8 T cells in Susac syndrome. TCRdb re-called the immunoSEQ multiplex PCR reads with MiXCR, one entry per CDR3 protein. The table lists under 150,000 distinct CDR3 sequences, 94% of them singletons. The source material was CD4+ T cells from PBMCs. Source of these receptors: a human donor with multiple sclerosis. Both conserved end residues are trimmed from each CDR3.

v_call	j_call	cdr3_aa
TRBV19	TRBJ1-1	ASSILGIRVNTEAF
TRBV9	TRBJ2-1	ASSVGGAGPSYNEQF
TRBV5-1	TRBJ1-6	ASSFERRPPDSPLH
TRBV6-5	TRBJ1-1	ASSRVNTEAF
TRBV5-4	TRBJ2-2	ASSGPGAAGTGELF
TRBV29-1	TRBJ2-5	SVDARGRATQY
TRBV4-1	TRBJ1-4	ASSQEGSVNEKLF
TRBV20-1	TRBJ2-3	SAYRGGTDTQY
TRBV5-1	TRBJ2-7	ASSFSGQGYHEQY
TRBV3-1	TRBJ1-2	ASSQVVGSSYGYT
TRBV3-1	TRBJ1-4	ASSPSAPNRIQREKLF
TRBV7-6	TRBJ2-6	ASSLPTGGPGANVLT
TRBV19	TRBJ2-6	ATKRGTGANVLT
TRBV6-1	TRBJ1-1	ASSFRTFGTEAF
TRBV30	TRBJ1-2	AWDFQVGYGYT
TRBV7-2	TRBJ1-2	ASSPRSREGYT
TRBV10-3	TRBJ2-7	AIKPVSTNASSPLISSYEQY
TRBV7-2	TRBJ1-1	ASSRDSGTGNTEAF
TRBV2	TRBJ1-1	ASRDSGDTEAF
TRBV6-2/TRBV6-3	TRBJ1-1	ASRGDRMNTEAF
TRBV2	TRBJ1-2	ASSHEGGYGYT
TRBV19	TRBJ2-1	ASSHDGTGLAEQF
TRBV6-5	TRBJ2-7	ASSRDRGPREQY
TRBV6-4	TRBJ1-5	ASSTYSNQPQH
TRBV30	TRBJ1-5	AWSGRVDFQPQH
TRBV7-9	TRBJ1-1	ASSLHSLNTEAF
TRBV28	TRBJ1-2	ASTAGGAGDGYT
TRBV20-1	TRBJ2-5	SARDGGLAGEETQY
TRBV4-2	TRBJ2-5	ASSQEGLAEEETQY
TRBV12-3/TRBV12-4	TRBJ2-5	ASSHGTSGYQETQY
TRBV5-1	TRBJ2-5	ASSLSPGGIETQY
TRBV10-1	TRBJ2-4	ASSGGRENIQY
TRBV5-1	TRBJ2-7	ASSWRDGYEQY
TRBV9	TRBJ1-1	ASSTGWGTEAF
TRBV25-1	TRBJ2-3	ASSRGTGTATDTQY
TRBV14	TRBJ1-6	ASSQGWQSPLH
TRBV6-1	TRBJ2-3	ASSEVADSTDTQY
TRBV6-1	TRBJ2-7	ASSRFTGSMDSYEQY
TRBV3-1	TRBJ1-1	ASSQENRAEAF
TRBV20-1	TRBJ2-2	SARAGRGGPGELF
TRBV7-8	TRBJ2-1	ASSSETGFEQF
TRBV5-4	TRBJ2-4	ASSLGYIQY
TRBV20-1	TRBJ2-3	SAIPVASSTDTQY